The next 2 T cell receptor beta chains were all read from a single sample in a study of T cells expressing NK-cell markers. TCRdb processed the 5' RACE reads again and assigns one entry to each CDR3 protein, with no DNA. There are about 150,000 distinct CDR3 sequences in the sample, with 9.5% to 15% held by the top ten. The sequenced material came from blood T cells: a sorted CD56 or NKG2C T cell subset, CD4+ or CD8+ T cells, or bulk PBMC T cells (not recorded which). Source of these receptors: a man aged 18 to 35 in good health.

This chain links TRBV4-2 with TRBJ2-3; the D gene TCRdb calls, TRBD1, cannot be checked with no DNA. Per germline, CDR1 LGHNA and CDR2 YNFKEQ. There are 15 residues in the CDR3. CDR3 sequence reads: CASSISTLSSDTQYF.

The CDR3 sequence is CASSVNRHPYEQYF. This chain joins TRBV9 and TRBJ2-7; TCRdb outputs TRBD1, but without DNA this stays unchecked. Looked up from germline, CDR1 is SGDLS and CDR2 is YYNGEE. The CDR3 sequence is 14 residues long.